The next 19 T cell receptor beta chains were all read from a single sample in a study of blood T cell repertoires in COVID-19. Sequenced by immunoSEQ multiplex PCR; TCRdb stores in-frame clones only, minus some. The sample lists about 54,000 clones; 87% were seen once. What was sequenced was peripheral blood. The origin of the receptors is a man aged 40-50 years with COVID-19, enrolled during active disease.

V and J are TRBV9 and TRBJ1-1, with D possibly matching TRBD1 (6 bases). The germline gives CDR1 SGDLS, CDR2 YYNGEE. Deletions cut 3 bases from V and 1 base from J, with 13 bases between. The length of the CDR3 is 15 residues. The CDR3 DNA is TGTGCCAGCAGCGAGATCGGGGGGCAGAACACTGAAGCTTTCTTT. This encodes CASSEIGGQNTEAFF.

The chain has TRBV7-9 and TRBJ2-5; 13 nucleotides match TRBD2. Per the germline V gene, CDR1 is SEHNR and CDR2 is FQNEAQ (reference sequence). The CDR3 loop spans 17 amino acids. After removal of 1 base from V and 1 base from J, the junction contained 3 bases not matched to a gene. CDR3 DNA sequence: TGTGCCAGCAGCTTAGGGAGACTAGCGGGGGGCCAAGAGACCCAGTACTTC. Translating gives CASSLGRLAGGQETQYF. Drawing the rest from reference TRBV7-9 and TRBJ2-5, the complete variable domain is DTGVSQNPRHKITKRGQNVTFRCDPISEHNRLYWYRQTLGQGPEFLTYFQNEAQLEKSRLLSDRFSAERPKGSFSTLEIQRTEQGDSAMYLCASSLGRLAGGQETQYFGPGTRLLVL.

The table lists this clone with a count of one. The rearrangement uses TRBV6-6 and TRBJ1-1; D remains unclear. CDR1 is MNHNY, CDR2 SVGAGI, per germline (reference sequence). CDR3 length: 13 amino acids. Trimming took off 2 bases at V and 1 base at J, with 5 bases between the two ends. The CDR3: CASSYGQNTEAFF. Written as DNA, the CDR3 is TGTGCCAGCAGTTACGGGCAGAACACTGAAGCTTTCTTT.

The chain joins TRBV3-1 (or the pseudogene TRBV3-2) to TRBJ1-6, with D perhaps matching TRBD1 (5 bases). Germline assignment: CDR1 LGHDT and CDR2 YNNKEL (reference sequence). The CDR3 has 15 residues. Trimming pared 0 bases from V and 7 bases from J, leaving 10 bases between. CDR3 protein: CASSQDSGTNSPLHF. In DNA, the CDR3 is TGTGCCAGCAGCCAAGATAGCGGGACCAATTCACCCCTCCACTTT.

The CDR3 is CASTGGSGRADTQYF. The CDR3 nucleotides are TGTGCCAGTACAGGTGGGAGTGGCCGGGCAGATACGCAGTATTTT. The chain uses TRBV19 and TRBJ2-3; maybe TRBD2 (5 bases). V was cut by 7 bases and J by 4 bases, with 18 bases left in between. The CDR3 runs to 15 residues. Germline V CDR1 and CDR2: LNHDA, SQIVND (reference sequence).

Only one count was recorded for this clone. V usage is TRBV4-2 and J usage is TRBJ2-3; a weak D match, TRBD2 (6 bases). The V gene's germline CDR1 is LGHNA and CDR2 YNFKEQ. V dropped 0 bases and J dropped 0 bases, with 16 bases sitting between them. There are 18 residues in the CDR3. CDR3 in amino acids: CASSQDPSGLSSTDTQYF. The CDR3 DNA sequence: TGTGCCAGCAGCCAAGATCCCAGCGGGCTCTCTAGCACAGATACGCAGTATTTT.

In its sample, this clone was seen once. As DNA, the CDR3 is TGCAGTGCTAGCGGGGAGGAGACCCAGTACTTC. Translation: CSASGEETQYF. The genes are TRBV20-1 and TRBJ2-5, with a possible D match to TRBD2 (5 bases). Trimming shortened V by 3 bases and J by 5 bases, and 7 bases separated the two germline ends. Per the germline V gene, CDR1 is DFQATT and CDR2 is SNEGSKA (reference sequence). This CDR3 comprises 11 residues.

The chain employs TRBV7-9 and TRBJ1-4; TRBD1 aligns across 7 bases. CDR3 length: 15 amino acids. CDR1 is SEHNR, CDR2 FQNEAQ, per germline (reference sequence). Losses at the gene ends were 4 bases for V and 8 bases for J; bases not matched to a gene: 10. CDR3 DNA: TGTGCCAGCAGCTCTCCGACAGGGCTGGGGGAAAAACTGTTTTTT. This translates into CASSSPTGLGEKLFF.

V usage is TRBV19 and J usage is TRBJ2-5, with 14 bases matching TRBD2. V lost 5 bases and J lost 2; bases outside the gene matches: 7. Germline CDR1 and CDR2: LNHDA and SQIVND (reference sequence). The CDR3 sequence is 17 residues long. The CDR3 here is CASSRLAGGLGQETQYF. CDR3 nucleotide sequence: TGTGCCAGTAGTCGACTAGCGGGAGGGCTGGGGCAAGAGACCCAGTACTTC. Combining the CDR3 with reference TRBV19 and TRBJ2-5 gives the whole variable domain DGGITQSPKYLFRKEGQNVTLSCEQNLNHDAMYWYRQDPGQGLRLIYYSQIVNDFQKGDIAEGYSVSREKKESFPLTVTSAQKNPTAFYLCASSRLAGGLGQETQYFGPGTRLLVL.

V is TRBV7-2 and J is TRBJ2-7; 8 positions agree with TRBD2. The V and J ends lost 6 bases and 0 bases, in that order; junction bases with no gene match: 7. Germline CDR1 is SGHTA and CDR2 is FQGNSA. CDR3 length equals 15 residues. CDR3 DNA sequence: TGTGCCAGCAGGGGGATGGCGGGGGGCTCCTACGAGCAGTACTTC. This encodes CASRGMAGGSYEQYF. Together with reference TRBV7-2 and TRBJ2-7, the CDR3 gives the full variable domain: GAGVSQSPSNKVTEKGKDVELRCDPISGHTALYWYRQSLGQGLEFLIYFQGNSAPDKSGLPSDRFSAERTGGSVSTLTIQRTQQEDSAVYLCASRGMAGGSYEQYFGPGTRLTVT.

The chain couples TRBV7-3 to TRBJ2-3, with 8 bases aligning to TRBD2. The CDR3 runs 17 residues. V shed 2 bases, J shed 2 bases, and the junction held 9 bases outside the gene matches. Germline loops: CDR1 SGHTA, CDR2 FQGTGA. CDR3 bases: TGTGCCAGCAGCTTAGGCCCCCCGGGACTAGTCACAGATACGCAGTATTTT. Protein: CASSLGPPGLVTDTQYF.

The V gene is TRBV5-6, the J gene TRBJ2-5, with TRBD1 matching 11 bases. The CDR3 has 16 amino acids. J was trimmed by 4 bases and V by 4 bases; bases with no gene match: 9. The germline gives CDR1 SGHDT, CDR2 YYEEEE. DNA of the CDR3: TGTGCCAGCAGCAGACCGGGACAGGGGGAAGGAGAGACCCAGTACTTC. Translated: CASSRPGQGEGETQYF. Supplemented by reference TRBV5-6 and TRBJ2-5, the full variable domain reads DAGVTQSPTHLIKTRGQQVTLRCSPKSGHDTVSWYQQALGQGPQFIFQYYEEEERQRGNFPDRFSGHQFPNYSSELNVNALLLGDSALYLCASSRPGQGEGETQYFGPGTRLLVL.

The chain carries TRBV21-1 and TRBJ2-3; the listed D gene, TRBD1, was not tested against the DNA. TRBV21-1 is a pseudogene. The CDR3 length is 13 residues. In DNA form, the CDR3 reads TGTGCCAGCATCCACCCAGGGGAAGATACGCAGTATTTT. Amino acid sequence: CASIHPGEDTQYF.

The table lists this clone with a count of one. In DNA form, the CDR3 reads TGTGCCAGCAGTTCCCTCGGGTGGGGCTACACCTTC. Translating gives CASSSLGWGYTF. The chain joins TRBV28 to TRBJ1-2; D not certain. The germline gives CDR1 MDHEN, CDR2 SYDVKM. CDR3 size: 12 residues. V lost 4 bases and J 8 bases, leaving 11 bases between the germline ends.

The chain uses TRBV19 and TRBJ2-7, with 8 bases fitting TRBD1. Unmatched junction bases numbered 4, after V lost 3 bases and J lost 0 bases. Germline CDR1 and CDR2: LNHDA and SQIVND (reference sequence). This CDR3 is built from 15 residues. CDR3 in DNA: TGTGCCAGTAGTATGACAGGGGTGAGCTCCTACGAGCAGTACTTC. Its protein product is CASSMTGVSSYEQYF.

The chain recombines TRBV19 with TRBJ2-2; TRBD1 is a possible D gene (6 bases). Trimming removed 5 bases from V and 2 bases from J, with 12 bases in between. Germline V CDR1 and CDR2: LNHDA, SQIVND (reference sequence). The CDR3 totals 15 residues. The CDR3 is CASSVSGTNTGELFF. The CDR3 DNA reads TGTGCCAGTAGTGTATCCGGGACAAACACCGGGGAGCTGTTTTTT.

The chain carries TRBV6-6 and TRBJ1-3; 8 nucleotides match TRBD1. CDR1 and CDR2 (germline): MNHNY, SVGAGI (reference sequence). V lost 7 bases, J lost 0 bases, and 5 bases stayed unmatched. CDR3 length: 15 amino acids. CDR3 amino acids: CASIGQGRSGNTIYF. CDR3 DNA sequence: TGTGCCAGCATCGGACAGGGCCGCTCTGGAAACACCATATATTTT.

The rearrangement uses TRBV28 and TRBJ1-4, with TRBD1 matching 8 bases. V shed 5 bases and J 8 bases; nucleotides not matched to a gene: 7. CDR1 and CDR2 from the germline V gene are MDHEN and SYDVKM. The CDR3 sequence is 14 residues long. CDR3 in amino acids: CASSSTGGWEKLFF. DNA of the CDR3: TGTGCCAGCAGTAGTACAGGGGGATGGGAAAAACTGTTTTTT.

The chain uses TRBV11-3 and TRBJ2-7; TRBD1 might be the D (7 bases). Between the trimmed V and J ends, which lost 5 bases and 1 base, there was a span of 21 bases. This CDR3 has 17 amino acids. CDR1 is SGHNT, CDR2 YENEEA, per germline. CDR3 DNA: TGTGCCAGCAGCCAGGGGGGTGCCACAGGGAAGTCCTACGAGCAGTACTTC. As protein: CASSQGGATGKSYEQYF.